This T cell receptor (beta chain) was retrieved from a study of blood T cell repertoires in COVID-19. The germline gives CDR1 MGHRA, CDR2 YSYEKL. V was shortened by 1 base and J by 0 bases, with 13 bases between the two germline ends. The CDR3 contains 17 residues. This clone appeared a few times. Produced via immunoSEQ multiplex PCR; TCRdb's table is partial and in-frame only. The data hold about 91,000 clones, with around nine tenths observed a single time. The chain joins TRBV4-1 to TRBJ1-3; D unclear. Sequencing was carried out using peripheral blood. This TCR was sampled from a woman between 65 and 79 years old with acute or convalescent COVID-19. CDR3 nucleotide sequence: TGCGCCAGCAGCCAAGGCCGTGGCAGGCGCTCTGGAAACACCATATATTTT. Amino acids: CASSQGRGRRSGNTIYF.